Reported below is one T cell receptor beta chain. Its antigen is still unknown. This entry is derived from a study of shared clonotypes between healthy human individuals. Naive CD8 isolation took CD45RO-negative cells positively selected for CCR7 and excluded terminally differentiated effector memory CD45RA+ cells. Study-wide results and limits: Only blood underwent sampling, and tissue repertoires likely differ.

V was trimmed by 2 bases and J by 3 bases, leaving 19 bases between them. Germline V gene sequence: CDR1 SGHTA, CDR2 FQGNSA. CDR3 size: 17 residues. Profiled with immunoSEQ multiplex PCR; TCRdb holds only in-frame clones, not every one. The sample consists of about 2.1 million clones, about 93% of them appearing once. Specimen: naive CD8+ T cells from PBMCs. The sequence was obtained from a man between 18 and 29 years old in good health. Some clones in this sample may be carry-over from other donors' samples. V is TRBV7-2 and J is TRBJ1-1; D is undetermined. The DNA of the CDR3 is TGTGCCAGCAGCTTATGGTTTCGGACGTCCCCGGACACTGAAGCTTTCTTT. It yields the protein CASSLWFRTSPDTEAFF.